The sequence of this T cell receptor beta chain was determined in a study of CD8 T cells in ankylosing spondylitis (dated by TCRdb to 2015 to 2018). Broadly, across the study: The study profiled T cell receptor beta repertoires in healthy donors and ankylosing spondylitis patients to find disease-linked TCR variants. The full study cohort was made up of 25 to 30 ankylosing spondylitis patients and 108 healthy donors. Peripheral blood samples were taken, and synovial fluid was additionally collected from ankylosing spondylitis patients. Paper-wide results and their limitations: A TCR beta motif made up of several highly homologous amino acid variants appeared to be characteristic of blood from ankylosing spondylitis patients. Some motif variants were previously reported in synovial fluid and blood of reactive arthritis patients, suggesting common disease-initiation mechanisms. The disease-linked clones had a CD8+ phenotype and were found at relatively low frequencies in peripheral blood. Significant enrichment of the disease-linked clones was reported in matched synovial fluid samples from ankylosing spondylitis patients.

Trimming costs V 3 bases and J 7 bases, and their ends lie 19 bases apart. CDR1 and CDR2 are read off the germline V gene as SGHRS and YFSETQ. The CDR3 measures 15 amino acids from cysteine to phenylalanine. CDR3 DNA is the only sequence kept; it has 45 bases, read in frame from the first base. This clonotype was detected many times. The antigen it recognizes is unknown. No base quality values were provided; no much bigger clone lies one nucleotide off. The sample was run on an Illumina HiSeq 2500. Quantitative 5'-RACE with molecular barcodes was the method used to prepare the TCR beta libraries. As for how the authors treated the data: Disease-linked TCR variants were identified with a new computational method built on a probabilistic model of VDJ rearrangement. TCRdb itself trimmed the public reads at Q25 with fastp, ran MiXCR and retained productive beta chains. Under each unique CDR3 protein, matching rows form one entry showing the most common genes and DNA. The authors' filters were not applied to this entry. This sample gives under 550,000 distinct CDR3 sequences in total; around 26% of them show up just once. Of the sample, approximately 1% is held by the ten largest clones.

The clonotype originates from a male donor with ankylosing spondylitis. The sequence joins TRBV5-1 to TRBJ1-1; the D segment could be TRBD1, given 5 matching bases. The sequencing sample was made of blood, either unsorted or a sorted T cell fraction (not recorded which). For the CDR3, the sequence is CASSSSERGTDEAFF. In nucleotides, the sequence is TGCGCCAGCAGCTCGTCGGAAAGGGGTACGGATGAAGCTTTCTTT. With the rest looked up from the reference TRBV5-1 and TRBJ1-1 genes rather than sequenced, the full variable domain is KAGVTQTPRYLIKTRGQQVTLSCSPISGHRSVSWYQQTPGQGLQFLFEYFSETQRNKGNFPGRFSGRQFSNSRSEMNVSTLELGDSALYLCASSSSERGTDEAFFGQGTRLTVV.